The next 22 T cell receptor beta chains were all read from a single sample in a study of cytomegalovirus exposure and HLA in healthy donors. With 60 Vbeta and 13 Jbeta primers, the PCR was carried out. The method was immunoSEQ multiplex PCR; TCRdb's version includes in-frame clones alone and lacks a portion of them. Of over 120,000 clones in the sample, roughly four fifths were seen once. The sample taken for sequencing was PBMCs. These receptors were taken from a man aged 30 to 45 in good health and CMV-seronegative.

The gene calls are TRBV27 and TRBJ2-1, with D perhaps matching TRBD2 (6 bases). This CDR3 comprises 15 residues. Trimming took 3 bases from V and 9 from J, leaving 18 bases between them. Looked up from germline, CDR1 is MNHEY and CDR2 is SMNVEV (reference sequence). In nucleotides, the CDR3 is TGTGCCAGCAGTTTTGGGGGGAGCACCGGTACTGAGCAGTTCTTC. Amino acids: CASSFGGSTGTEQFF.

This chain connects TRBV5-4 to TRBJ2-7, with 10 nucleotides matching TRBD1. This CDR3 is 12 amino acids long. Germline V gene lookup returns CDR1 SGHNT and CDR2 YYREEE (reference sequence). After removal of 3 bases from V and 8 bases from J, the junction contained 2 bases not matched to a gene. The CDR3 coding sequence is TGTGCCAGCAGCTCAGACAGGGGGCAGCAGTACTTC. Its protein product is CASSSDRGQQYF.

The chain joins TRBV9 to TRBJ1-3, with D maybe TRBD1 (5 bases). Germline V gene sequence: CDR1 SGDLS, CDR2 YYNGEE. The V end was cut by 4 bases, the J end by 0 bases, with 14 bases between. CDR3 length: 16 residues. The CDR3 reads CASSPSGRRSGNTIYF. CDR3 coding DNA: TGTGCCAGCAGCCCCTCAGGGCGTCGCTCTGGAAACACCATATATTTT.

The V call is TRBV19, the J call TRBJ2-3; 11 bases fit TRBD2. V was clipped by 5 bases and J by 4 bases; unmatched bases: 5. This CDR3 has 15 amino acids. The V gene's germline CDR1 is LNHDA and CDR2 SQIVND (reference sequence). CDR3 sequence: CASSWGTSGPDTQYF. The CDR3 DNA reads as TGTGCCAGTAGTTGGGGGACTAGCGGTCCAGATACGCAGTATTTT.

This clone was counted once. The V call is TRBV5-4, the J call TRBJ2-4; D possibly corresponds to TRBD1 (5 bases). Germline loops: CDR1 SGHNT, CDR2 YYREEE (reference sequence). There are 16 residues in the CDR3. Between the trimmed V and J ends, which lost 0 bases and 5 bases, there was a span of 15 bases. This chain's CDR3 is CASSLGGKGKENIQYF. As DNA, the CDR3 is TGTGCCAGCAGCTTGGGGGGAAAGGGGAAGGAAAACATTCAGTACTTC.

Regarding this clone: At one end the junction does not follow the germline gene, possibly because of a read error. V is TRBV7-9 and J is TRBJ2-3; D is unclear. Per the germline V gene, CDR1 is SEHNR and CDR2 is FQNEAQ (reference sequence). The CDR3 loop spans 11 amino acids. Written as DNA, the CDR3 is TGTTCCAGCAGCTCCGTTGATACGCAGTATTTT. Its translation: CSSSSVDTQYF.

V gene TRBV9 combines with J gene TRBJ2-2, with D perhaps matching TRBD2 (6 bases). The CDR3 contains 12 residues. Trimming pared 4 bases from V and 8 bases from J, leaving 9 bases between. Per germline, CDR1 SGDLS and CDR2 YYNGEE. The CDR3 DNA follows: TGTGCCAGCAGCCACCGGGAGGGGGAGCTGTTTTTT. Protein: CASSHREGELFF.

The genes are TRBV19 and TRBJ2-2; 7 nucleotides line up with TRBD1. V was clipped by 2 bases and J by 4 bases; unmatched bases: 4. CDR3 size: 15 residues. Per germline, CDR1 LNHDA and CDR2 SQIVND (reference sequence). CDR3 amino acids: CASSINDRATGELFF. In DNA, the CDR3 is TGTGCCAGTAGTATAAATGACAGGGCCACCGGGGAGCTGTTTTTT.

The genes are TRBV28 and TRBJ2-7; 10 bases are a match to TRBD1. Germline V gene data show CDR1 as MDHEN and CDR2 as SYDVKM. Losses at the gene ends were 7 bases for V and 6 bases for J; bases not matched to a gene: 12. The CDR3 is 15 amino acids. CDR3 sequence: CASTPGTGVSLEQYF. In DNA form, the CDR3 reads TGTGCCAGCACCCCCGGGACAGGGGTTTCTCTCGAGCAGTACTTC.

The rearrangement joins TRBV27 to TRBJ2-5; TRBD2 is a possible D gene (5 bases). Between the trimmed V and J ends, which lost 4 bases and 5 bases, there was a span of 20 bases. Per the germline V gene, CDR1 is MNHEY and CDR2 is SMNVEV (reference sequence). The CDR3 is 16 residues long. The CDR3 DNA is TGTGCCAGCAGTTCCACCTTCGAGCGGTTCCTTGAGACCCAGTACTTC. It encodes CASSSTFERFLETQYF.

The rearrangement uses TRBV4-1 and TRBJ2-1, with TRBD2 as a possible D gene (5 bases). The V end was cut by 4 bases, the J end by 3 bases, with 13 bases between. The CDR3 has 15 amino acids. The germline CDR1 and CDR2 sequences are MGHRA and YSYEKL. The CDR3 DNA reads as TGCGCCAGCAGCCCCCTACGGGGTGACTACAATGAGCAGTTCTTC. It encodes CASSPLRGDYNEQFF.

The V call is TRBV6-1, the J call TRBJ1-5, with a possible D match to TRBD1 (5 bases). Germline CDR1 reads MNHNS; CDR2 reads SASEGT. Trimming removed 3 bases at V and 2 bases at J, with 20 bases between. The CDR3 runs to 18 residues. The CDR3 DNA is TGTGCCAGCAGTGACTGGGGGGATGTAGCGATGGGCAATCAGCCCCAGCATTTT. Its protein is CASSDWGDVAMGNQPQHF.

The chain uses TRBV21-1 and TRBJ2-7; the DNA was not compared with TRBD2, the D call given in the table. TRBV21-1 is a pseudogene segment. There are 15 residues in the CDR3. CDR3 residues: CASRYGGIVPYEQYF. CDR3 in DNA: TGTGCCAGCAGGTATGGCGGGATTGTACCCTACGAGCAGTACTTC.

The V and J genes are TRBV28 and TRBJ2-7, with TRBD1 matching over 7 bases. Looked up from germline, CDR1 is MDHEN and CDR2 is SYDVKM. With V trimmed by 5 bases and J by 4 bases, 8 bases remained unmatched. The CDR3 spans 14 residues. Here the CDR3 DNA reads TGTGCCAGCAGTCACATGACAGGGAGTTACGAGCAGTACTTC. Amino acids: CASSHMTGSYEQYF.

V gene TRBV19 combines with J gene TRBJ2-7; TRBD1 is a possible D gene (6 bases). Germline assignment: CDR1 LNHDA and CDR2 SQIVND (reference sequence). Trimming shortened V by 7 bases and J by 3 bases, and 13 bases separated the two germline ends. CDR3 size: 13 residues. CDR3 protein: CASTLDSRYEQYF. CDR3 in DNA: TGTGCCAGTACCCTGGACAGCCGCTACGAGCAGTACTTC.

CDR3 in DNA: TGTGCCAGCAGTGACTCGATAAAAATCCTCACTAGCGGGGGGCGGGGGTACAATGAGCAGTTCTTC. It specifies CASSDSIKILTSGGRGYNEQFF. The chain employs TRBV6-4 and TRBJ2-1, with 12 bases matching TRBD2. Germline CDR1 and CDR2: MRHNA and SNTAGT. V lost 0 bases, J lost 4 bases, and 19 bases stayed unmatched. The CDR3 runs to 22 residues.

This clone was seen a handful of times. This sequence joins TRBV5-1 and TRBJ2-3; no definite D call. The CDR3 runs 17 residues. With 3 bases removed from V and 3 bases from J, the gap between germline ends came to 20 bases. In germline, CDR1 is SGHRS, CDR2 YFSETQ. CDR3 sequence (DNA): TGCGCCAGCAGCTCACCACTTGCTACCGTACGGACAGATACGCAGTATTTT. Amino acid sequence: CASSSPLATVRTDTQYF.

The gene calls are TRBV4-1 and TRBJ2-4; D is uncertain. There are 16 residues in the CDR3. Germline-derived CDR1 and CDR2 are MGHRA and YSYEKL. V shed 5 bases and J shed 0 bases, with 14 bases lying between them. The CDR3 region is CASSYRAGLAKNIQYF. CDR3 DNA: TGCGCCAGCAGCTACCGAGCAGGCCTAGCCAAAAACATTCAGTACTTC.

The rearrangement uses TRBV5-5 and TRBJ2-5; D gene unclear. Germline V gene lookup returns CDR1 SGHKS and CDR2 YYEKEE (reference sequence). The CDR3 sequence is 15 residues long. V shed 0 bases and J shed 4 bases, with 13 bases lying between them. CDR3 sequence: CASSLVGPMRETQYF. The CDR3 DNA reads TGTGCCAGCAGCTTGGTGGGCCCAATGAGAGAGACCCAGTACTTC.

CDR3 DNA sequence: TGTGCCAGCAGCTCCCGGTCCCACGAGCAGTACTTC. Amino acids: CASSSRSHEQYF. The chain employs TRBV13 and TRBJ2-7, with unresolved D. The germline V gene encodes CDR1 PRHDT and CDR2 FYEKMQ (reference sequence). CDR3 size: 12 residues. V lost 4 bases and J lost 5, with 9 bases in between.

The rearrangement joins TRBV9 to TRBJ2-5; unclear D gene. Trimming left V 2 bases short and J 4 bases short, with 9 bases between. CDR3 length equals 13 residues. Germline assignment: CDR1 SGDLS and CDR2 YYNGEE. This CDR3 is CASSVGSGETQYF. The CDR3 DNA is TGTGCCAGCAGCGTCGGGTCGGGAGAGACCCAGTACTTC.

This chain connects TRBV9 to TRBJ2-1, with 9 positions matching TRBD2. The CDR3 runs to 16 residues. Germline V CDR1 and CDR2: SGDLS, YYNGEE. V gave up 6 bases and J gave up 4 bases; unmatched junction bases: 11. The CDR3 loop is CASNGGRASGYNEQFF. CDR3 DNA sequence: TGTGCCAGCAACGGCGGGAGGGCCTCCGGGTACAATGAGCAGTTCTTC.